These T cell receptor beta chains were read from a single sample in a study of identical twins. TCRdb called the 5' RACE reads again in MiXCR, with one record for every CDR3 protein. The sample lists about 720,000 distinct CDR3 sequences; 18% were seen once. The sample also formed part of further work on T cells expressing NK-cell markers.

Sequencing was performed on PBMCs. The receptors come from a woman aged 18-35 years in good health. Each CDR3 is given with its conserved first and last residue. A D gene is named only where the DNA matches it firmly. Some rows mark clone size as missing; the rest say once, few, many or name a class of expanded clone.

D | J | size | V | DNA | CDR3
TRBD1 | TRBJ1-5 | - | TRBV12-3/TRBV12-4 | TGTGCCAGCAGTTTAGCGACAGGGGTTCAGCCCCAGCATTTT | CASSLATGVQPQHF
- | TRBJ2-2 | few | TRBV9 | TGTGCCAGCAGCGTAGTAGGTGGCGCGAACACCGGGGAGCTGTTTTTT | CASSVVGGANTGELFF
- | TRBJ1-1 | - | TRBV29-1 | TGCAGCGTTGGCCGGGGCCAAGAGACCGAAGCTTTCTTT | CSVGRGQETEAFF
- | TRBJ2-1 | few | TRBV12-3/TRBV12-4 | TGTGCCAGCAGTTTCCCGCTAGCCGGCTCCTACAATGAGCAGTTCTTC | CASSFPLAGSYNEQFF
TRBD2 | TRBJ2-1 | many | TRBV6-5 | TGTGCCAGCAGTTCTCTACTAGCGGTCTCCTACAATGAGCAGTTCTTC | CASSSLLAVSYNEQFF
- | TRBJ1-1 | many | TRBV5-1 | TGCGCCACCCGTACAGGGCTGAACACTGAAGCTTTCTTT | CATRTGLNTEAFF
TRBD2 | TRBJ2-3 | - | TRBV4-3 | TGCGCCAGCAGCCAATCCATACTAGCGGGAACAGATACGCAGTATTTT | CASSQSILAGTDTQYF
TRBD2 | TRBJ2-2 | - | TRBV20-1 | TGCAGTGTTGGACTAGCGGCCGGGGAGCTGTTTTTT | CSVGLAAGELFF
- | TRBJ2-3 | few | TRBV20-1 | TGCAGTGCTTGCCCTATGAAGGCGCCTAGCACAGATACGCAGTATTTT | CSACPMKAPSTDTQYF
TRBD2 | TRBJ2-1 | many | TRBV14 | TGTGCCAGCAGCCACTTTAGCGGGGGGGCCCGAAATGAGCAGTTCTTC | CASSHFSGGARNEQFF
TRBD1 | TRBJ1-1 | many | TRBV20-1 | TGCAGTGTAAAAAACACAGGGGTTGGTGAAGCTTTCTTT | CSVKNTGVGEAFF
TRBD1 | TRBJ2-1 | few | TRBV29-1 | TGCAGCGTTGAAGATGGACAGGACTGGTACAATGAGCAGTTCTTC | CSVEDGQDWYNEQFF
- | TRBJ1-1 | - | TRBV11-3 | TGTGCCAGCAGCTTAGCACCCGGGACACAGAACACTGAAGCTTTCTTT | CASSLAPGTQNTEAFF
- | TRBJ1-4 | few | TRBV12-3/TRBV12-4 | TGTGCCAGCAGTTTAGCGCTAGGTGTAAGGATTGAAAAACTGTTTTTT | CASSLALGVRIEKLFF
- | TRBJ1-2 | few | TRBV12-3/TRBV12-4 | TGTGCCAGCAGACTGACGAGGGACTATGGCTACACCTTC | CASRLTRDYGYTF
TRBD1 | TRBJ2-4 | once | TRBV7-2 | TGTGCCAGCAGCTTCGACAGGGGGCTGGGCATTCAGTACTTC | CASSFDRGLGIQYF
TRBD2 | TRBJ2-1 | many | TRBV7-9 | TGTGCCAGCAGCAGTACTAGCGGGGGTTACAATGAGCAGTTCTTC | CASSSTSGGYNEQFF
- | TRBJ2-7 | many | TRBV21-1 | TGTGCCAGCAGCAAATCTCCCGCCGGCTACTACGAGCAGTACTTC | CASSKSPAGYYEQYF
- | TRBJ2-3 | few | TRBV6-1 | TGTGCCAGCAGCAATACCCGGAGATCAGATACGCAGTATTTT | CASSNTRRSDTQYF
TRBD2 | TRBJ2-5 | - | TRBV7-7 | TGTGCCAGCAGCTTAGTTGGTCTAGCGGGAGGAGAGACCCAGTACTTC | CASSLVGLAGGETQYF
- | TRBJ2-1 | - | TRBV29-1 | TGCAGCGTTGAAGATCCCCATTTCGGAGGAGGGGCCTACAATGAGCAGTTCTTC | CSVEDPHFGGGAYNEQFF
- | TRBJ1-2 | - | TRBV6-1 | TGTGCCAGCAGCTCTCAGCAATCTAACTATGGCTACACCTTC | CASSSQQSNYGYTF
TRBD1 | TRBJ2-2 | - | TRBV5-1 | TGCGCCAGCAGCTTATCCGGGACAGGGGCCGGGGAGCTGTTTTTT | CASSLSGTGAGELFF
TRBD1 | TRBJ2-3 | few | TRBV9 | TGTGCCAGCAGCCCGCGGACAGGGGATTTCACAGATACGCAGTATTTT | CASSPRTGDFTDTQYF